The rows below give T cell receptor beta chains drawn from one sample of a study of human T cells and chemical hapten exposure. Using its own MiXCR run on the 5' RACE reads, TCRdb lists one record per CDR3 protein. The data hold more than 140,000 distinct CDR3 sequences, with around 4.4% observed a single time. The receptor set was obtained from a female donor in good health. The CDR3 runs from the conserved cysteine through the conserved F or W. A D gene is named only where the DNA matches it firmly. Clone sizes are given selectively: once, few, many, or a class where the clone is expanded.

>many|.|TRBV25-1|TRBJ2-3
TGTGCCAGCAGTGGAGGGGCTACTTGGAGCACAGATACGCAGTATTTT
CASSGGATWSTDTQYF
>.|TRBD1|TRBV20-1|TRBJ2-1
TGCAGTGCCAATCCCGGGACAGGCTTGAATGAGCAGTTCTTC
CSANPGTGLNEQFF
>many|.|TRBV7-9|TRBJ2-7
TGTGCCAGCAGCTCCGACATGGGAAGAGAGGAGCAGTACTTC
CASSSDMGREEQYF
>many|.|TRBV6-2/TRBV6-3|TRBJ2-2
TGTGCCAGCAGTTTGCCGGTCTACGGGGAGCTGTTTTTT
CASSLPVYGELFF
>many|TRBD2|TRBV4-2|TRBJ2-6
TGTGCCAGCAGCCAGGAACTAGCGGGGGGTAGCTCTGGGGCCAACGTCCTGACTTTC
CASSQELAGGSSGANVLTF
>many|.|TRBV7-9|TRBJ1-3
TGTGCCAGCAGCTTAGGGAGACAGGTCTCTGGAAACACCATATATTTT
CASSLGRQVSGNTIYF
>many|TRBD2|TRBV19|TRBJ2-1
TGTGCCAGTGTGGGGCTAGCGGGGATCAATGAGCAGTTCTTC
CASVGLAGINEQFF
>many|.|TRBV6-5|TRBJ2-1
TGTGCCAGCAGTTACAGGGGTAATGAGCAGTTCTTC
CASSYRGNEQFF
>few|.|TRBV29-1|TRBJ2-3
TGCAGCGTGACCTCCACAGATACGCAGTATTTT
CSVTSTDTQYF
>many|.|TRBV5-5|TRBJ1-1
TGTGCCAGCAGCTTCTCGGCAGGGGAGGGCACTGAAGCTTTCTTT
CASSFSAGEGTEAFF
>many|.|TRBV20-1|TRBJ1-3
TGCAGTGCTAGTGCCAGGGGCTCTGGAAACACCATATATTTT
CSASARGSGNTIYF
>.|TRBD2|TRBV7-2|TRBJ2-3
TGTGCCAGCAGCTCCGGACTAGCGGGGACAACTAGCACAGATACGCAGTATTTT
CASSSGLAGTTSTDTQYF
>many|.|TRBV19|TRBJ1-5
TGTGCCAGTAGTATAGCCCTAGCTACGAGGCAGCCCCAGCATTTT
CASSIALATRQPQHF
>few|.|TRBV12-3/TRBV12-4|TRBJ1-2
TGTGCCAGCACCCTGGACAGCTACTATGGCTACACCTTC
CASTLDSYYGYTF
>many|.|TRBV5-5|TRBJ1-1
TGTGCCAGCAGCTTCCCGCAGGGTCGAGACACTGAAGCTTTCTTT
CASSFPQGRDTEAFF
>many|TRBD1|TRBV19|TRBJ2-7
TGTGCCAGTAGTTGGACAGGGGAGGCCTACGAGCAGTACTTC
CASSWTGEAYEQYF
>many|TRBD2|TRBV6-1|TRBJ2-1
TGTGCCAGCAGTGCGGGAGGGAATGAGCAGTTCTTC
CASSAGGNEQFF
>many|.|TRBV30|TRBJ1-2
TGTGCCTGGAGTGTACGGGCAGGTGGGCGCTACACCTTC
CAWSVRAGGRYTF
>many|.|TRBV3-1|TRBJ1-3
TGTGCCAGCACCCTGGAGGGGCCAGAATTTGGAAACACCATATATTTT
CASTLEGPEFGNTIYF
>many|.|TRBV2|TRBJ1-5
TGTGCCAGCAGTTTTCAAGGTCAGCCCCAGCATTTT
CASSFQGQPQHF
>many|.|TRBV10-3|TRBJ1-4
TGTGCCATCAGTGAGTCAGGGGAGGGTGAAAAACTGTTTTTT
CAISESGEGEKLFF
>many|.|TRBV6-5|TRBJ2-2
TGTGCCAGCAGTTACTCGACTGCTGGGGACCCCGGGGAGCTGTTTTTT
CASSYSTAGDPGELFF
>many|.|TRBV2|TRBJ2-1
TGTGCCAGCAGTCGGGACCGAGCGAGTTTCTTC
CASSRDRASFF
>many|.|TRBV10-3|TRBJ1-1
TGTGCCATCACTAAAAAGAAGAACACTGAAGCTTTCTTT
CAITKKKNTEAFF
>.|TRBD2|TRBV11-1|TRBJ2-3
TGTGCCAGCAGCTTTACAAGCGGGATCACAGATACGCAGTATTTT
CASSFTSGITDTQYF
>many|.|TRBV11-2|TRBJ2-5
TGTGCCAGCAGTATCCCCGAGGCCCAGTACTTC
CASSIPEAQYF
>.|.|TRBV18|TRBJ2-7
TGTGCCAGCTCAATCGGGGTGAAGGGTGGTCACGAGCAGTACTTC
CASSIGVKGGHEQYF
>many|.|TRBV23-1|TRBJ1-5
TGCGCCAGCAGTCAGGTCAGGGAGCAGCATTTT
CASSQVREQHF